The entry that follows covers one T cell receptor (beta chain) sequence. V lost 3 bases and J lost 0, with 6 bases in between. The CDR3 is made up of 12 amino acids. CDR1 is GTSNPN, CDR2 SVGIG, per germline (reference sequence). The source of the sample is a study of multiple sclerosis patients with progressive multifocal leukoencephalopathy. Repertoires were generated with immunoSEQ multiplex PCR, while TCRdb's copy carries only in-frame clones and drops some. The sample holds about 28,000 clones, 70% to 90% seen once. Time point reported: before natalizumab initiation. The sample comprised PBMCs. This receptor was obtained from a human donor with multiple sclerosis. The chain carries TRBV30 and TRBJ2-7; no clear D. The CDR3 bases are TGTGCCTGGAGAGAGAACTCCTACGAGCAGTACTTC. Encoded protein: CAWRENSYEQYF.